The 5 T cell receptor beta chains given below trace back to one sample, sequenced in a study of shared clonotypes between healthy human individuals. TCRdb's table, derived via immunoSEQ multiplex PCR, lists solely in-frame clones and lacks some. The sample lists over a million clones; about 74% were seen once. The sequenced sample consisted of memory CD4+ T cells sorted from blood. Regarding subset: CD45RA-negative fraction. All receptors come from a man aged 18 to 30 in good health.

This clone turned up a few times. The sample carries other DNA sequences with the same CDR3. The V and J genes are TRBV7-9 and TRBJ2-5, with TRBD2 identical over 12 bases. With V trimmed by 2 bases and J by 5 bases, 3 bases remained unmatched. This CDR3 has 15 amino acids. Per the germline V gene, CDR1 is SEHNR and CDR2 is FQNEAQ (reference sequence). Here the CDR3 DNA reads TGTGCCAGCAGCTTACGACTAGCGGGGGCTGAGACCCAGTACTTC. It encodes CASSLRLAGAETQYF.

On this clone: A far larger clone is off by one base, so a read error is likely. The gene calls are TRBV9 and TRBJ1-6; maybe TRBD1 (5 bases). CDR3 length equals 13 residues. Germline CDR1 is SGDLS and CDR2 is YYNGEE. V was cut by 3 bases and J by 6 bases, with 7 bases left in between. CDR3 protein: CASSGQLNSPLHF. Written as DNA, the CDR3 is TGTGCCAGCAGCGGACAGCTTAATTCACCCCTCCACTTT.

The gene calls are TRBV6-6 and TRBJ2-3, with D perhaps matching TRBD1 (6 bases). Between the trimmed V and J ends, which lost 6 bases and 5 bases, there was a span of 12 bases. The CDR3 covers 13 residues. CDR1 is MNHNY and CDR2 is SVGAGI in the germline V gene (reference sequence). This CDR3 is CASRSPGQDTQYF. CDR3 bases: TGTGCCAGCAGGTCCCCGGGACAAGATACGCAGTATTTT.

The chain carries TRBV19 and TRBJ2-1, with a weak D call TRBD1 (5 bases). Germline V gene lookup returns CDR1 LNHDA and CDR2 SQIVND (reference sequence). CDR3 length: 16 residues. Trimming removed 6 bases from V and 8 bases from J, with 23 bases in between. The CDR3 DNA is TGTGCCAGTAGCTCTAGTATGGCCACAGGTTACGATGAGCAGTTCTTC. This sequence encodes CASSSSMATGYDEQFF. Looking up the rest from reference TRBV19 and TRBJ2-1 gives the full variable domain: DGGITQSPKYLFRKEGQNVTLSCEQNLNHDAMYWYRQDPGQGLRLIYYSQIVNDFQKGDIAEGYSVSREKKESFPLTVTSAQKNPTAFYLCASSSSMATGYDEQFFGPGTRLTVL.

Points on this clone: The junction departs from germline at one end; a sequencing error may be responsible. The rearrangement uses TRBV7-7 and TRBJ2-3, with D possibly TRBD1 on 6 matching bases. The CDR3 covers 16 residues. Germline loops: CDR1 SSHAT, CDR2 FNYEAQ (reference sequence). The CDR3 here is CASSLGGSPSTDTQYF. The CDR3 nucleotides read TGTGCTAGCAGCTTAGGGGGTAGCCCTAGCACAGATACGCAGTATTTT.